This T cell receptor beta chain was found in a study of blood T cell repertoires in COVID-19. About the research overall: From the United States, Italy and Spain came samples of acute and convalescent COVID-19.

Repertoires were generated with immunoSEQ multiplex PCR, while TCRdb's copy carries only in-frame clones and drops some. The sample records tens of thousands of clones, around four fifths being singletons. The CDR3 runs to 17 residues. Trimming removed 2 bases from V and 4 bases from J; junction bases left unmatched: 10. CDR1 is SGHTA and CDR2 is FQGNSA in the germline V gene. The J gene is TRBJ2-3, the V gene TRBV7-2, with 9 bases aligning to TRBD2. Sequencing was carried out using peripheral blood. The receptor's source is a human donor in a cohort sampled during active COVID-19. The chain's CDR3 is CASSLLTGGGAADTQYF. DNA for the CDR3: TGTGCCAGCAGCTTATTGACCGGCGGGGGGGCGGCAGATACGCAGTATTTT.